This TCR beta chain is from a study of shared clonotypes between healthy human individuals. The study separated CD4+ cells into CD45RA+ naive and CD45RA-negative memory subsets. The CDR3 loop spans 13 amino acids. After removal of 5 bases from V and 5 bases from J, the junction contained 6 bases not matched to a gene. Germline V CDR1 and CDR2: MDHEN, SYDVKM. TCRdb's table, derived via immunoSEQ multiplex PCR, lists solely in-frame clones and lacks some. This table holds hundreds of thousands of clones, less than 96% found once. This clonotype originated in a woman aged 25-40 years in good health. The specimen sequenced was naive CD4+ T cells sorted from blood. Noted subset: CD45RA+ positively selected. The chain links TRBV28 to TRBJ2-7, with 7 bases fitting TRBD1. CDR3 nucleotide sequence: TGTGCCAGCAGTAATGACAGGGCCGACGAGCAGTACTTC. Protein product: CASSNDRADEQYF.